This TCR beta chain emerged from a study of CD8+ T cells in alopecia areata. At the level of the study: It was oral tofacitinib, at 5 to 10 mg twice daily, that treated patients received.

From alopecia areata patients, lesional scalp punch biopsies and peripheral blood were collected. Researchers picked out CD4+ and CD8+ T cells from PBMCs by sorting. As the sequencing template, cDNA was produced by extracting RNA and reverse transcribing it. Assay used: immunoSEQ multiplex PCR; TCRdb lists only in-frame clones, some missing. Of 110,000 to 150,000 clones listed, about 60% were seen once; the top ten hold under 8%. For this clone: The antigen remains undetermined.

Study observations and caveats: Affected lesional scalp, above all in alopecia totalis/universalis, was more clonal than normal scalp.

The sequencing used CD4+ T cells sorted from blood, collected at week 0. This clonotype originated in a human donor with alopecia areata.

Here the CDR3 DNA reads TGCGCCAGCAGGCCTTTGGGTAACACCGGGGAGCTGTTTTTT. Its translation is CASRPLGNTGELFF. The chain carries TRBV4-1 and TRBJ2-2; no clear D. The CDR3 covers 14 residues. The V gene lost 6 bases and the J gene lost 2 bases, with 10 bases spanning the gap. In germline, CDR1 is MGHRA, CDR2 YSYEKL.